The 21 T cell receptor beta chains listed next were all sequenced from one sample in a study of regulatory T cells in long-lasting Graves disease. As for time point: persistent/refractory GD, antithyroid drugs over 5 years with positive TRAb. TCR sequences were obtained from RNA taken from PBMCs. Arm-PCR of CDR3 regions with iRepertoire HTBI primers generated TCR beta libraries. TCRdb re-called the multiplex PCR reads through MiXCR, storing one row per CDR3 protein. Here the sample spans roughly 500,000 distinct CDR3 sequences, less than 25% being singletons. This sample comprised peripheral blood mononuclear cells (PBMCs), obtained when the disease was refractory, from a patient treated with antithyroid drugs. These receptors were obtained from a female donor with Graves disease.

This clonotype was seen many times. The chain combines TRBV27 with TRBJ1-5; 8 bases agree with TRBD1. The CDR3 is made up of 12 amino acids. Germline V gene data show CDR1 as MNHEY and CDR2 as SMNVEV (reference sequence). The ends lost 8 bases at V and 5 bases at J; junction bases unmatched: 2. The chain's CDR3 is CASGQGHQPQHF. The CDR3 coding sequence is TGTGCCAGCGGACAGGGCCATCAGCCCCAGCATTTT.

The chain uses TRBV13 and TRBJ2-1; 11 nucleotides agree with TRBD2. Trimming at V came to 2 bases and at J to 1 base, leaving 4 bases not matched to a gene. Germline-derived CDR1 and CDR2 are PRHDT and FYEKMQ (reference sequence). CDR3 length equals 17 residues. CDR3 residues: CASSLYGLAGSYNEQFF. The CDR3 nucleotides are TGTGCCAGCAGCTTATACGGACTAGCGGGTTCCTACAATGAGCAGTTCTTC.

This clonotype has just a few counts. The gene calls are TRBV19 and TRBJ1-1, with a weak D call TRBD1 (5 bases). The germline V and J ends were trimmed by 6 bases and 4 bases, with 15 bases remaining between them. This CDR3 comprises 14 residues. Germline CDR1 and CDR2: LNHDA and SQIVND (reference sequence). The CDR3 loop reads CASSTGAWGTEAFF. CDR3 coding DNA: TGTGCCAGTAGCACCGGGGCCTGGGGCACTGAAGCTTTCTTT.

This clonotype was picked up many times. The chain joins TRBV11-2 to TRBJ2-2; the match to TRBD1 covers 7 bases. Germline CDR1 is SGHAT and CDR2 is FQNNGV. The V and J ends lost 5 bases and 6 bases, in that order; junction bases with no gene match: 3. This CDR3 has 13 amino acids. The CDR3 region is CASSIGQAGELFF. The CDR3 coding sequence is TGTGCCAGCAGCATCGGACAGGCCGGGGAGCTGTTTTTT.

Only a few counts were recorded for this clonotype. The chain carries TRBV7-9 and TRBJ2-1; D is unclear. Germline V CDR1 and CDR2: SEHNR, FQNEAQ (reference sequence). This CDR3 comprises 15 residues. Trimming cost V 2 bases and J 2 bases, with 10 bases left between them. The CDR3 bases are TGTGCCAGCAGCTTACATCAGCTACCCTACAATGAGCAGTTCTTC. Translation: CASSLHQLPYNEQFF. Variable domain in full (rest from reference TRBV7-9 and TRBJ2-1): DTGVSQNPRHKITKRGQNVTFRCDPISEHNRLYWYRQTLGQGPEFLTYFQNEAQLEKSRLLSDRFSAERPKGSFSTLEIQRTEQGDSAMYLCASSLHQLPYNEQFFGPGTRLTVL.

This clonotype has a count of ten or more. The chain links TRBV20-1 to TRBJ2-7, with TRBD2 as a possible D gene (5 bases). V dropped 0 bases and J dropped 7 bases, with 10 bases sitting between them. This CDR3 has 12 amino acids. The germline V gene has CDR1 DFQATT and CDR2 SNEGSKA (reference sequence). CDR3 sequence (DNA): TGCAGTGCTAGAGATGAGGGTCATGAGCAGTACTTC. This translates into CSARDEGHEQYF.

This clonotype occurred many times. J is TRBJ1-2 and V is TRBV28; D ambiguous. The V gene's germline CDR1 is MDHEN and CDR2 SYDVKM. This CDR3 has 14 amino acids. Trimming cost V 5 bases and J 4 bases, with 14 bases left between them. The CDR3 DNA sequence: TGTGCCAGCAGTCCTCCCACTCTTTTCTATGGCTACACCTTC. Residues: CASSPPTLFYGYTF.

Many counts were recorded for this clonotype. The CDR3 nucleotides read TGTGCCAGCACCCTCTTGGGTCCCGGGTCCGGGAACACCATATATTTT. This encodes CASTLLGPGSGNTIYF. The chain recombines TRBV12-3 or TRBV12-4 with TRBJ1-3; D gene uncertain. Trimming removed 7 bases from V and 7 bases from J, with 23 bases in between. This CDR3 has 16 residues.

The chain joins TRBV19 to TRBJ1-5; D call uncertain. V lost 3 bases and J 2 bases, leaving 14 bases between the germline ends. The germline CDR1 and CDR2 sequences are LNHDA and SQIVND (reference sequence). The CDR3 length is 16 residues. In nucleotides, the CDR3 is TGTGCCAGTAGTATCGGGTTAGGAAGGGGCAATCAGCCCCAGCATTTT. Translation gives CASSIGLGRGNQPQHF.

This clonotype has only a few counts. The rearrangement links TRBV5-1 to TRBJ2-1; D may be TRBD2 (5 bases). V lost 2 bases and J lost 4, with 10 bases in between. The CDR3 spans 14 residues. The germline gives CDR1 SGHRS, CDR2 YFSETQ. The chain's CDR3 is CASSFEDSYNEQFF. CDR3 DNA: TGCGCCAGCAGCTTCGAGGACTCGTACAATGAGCAGTTCTTC.

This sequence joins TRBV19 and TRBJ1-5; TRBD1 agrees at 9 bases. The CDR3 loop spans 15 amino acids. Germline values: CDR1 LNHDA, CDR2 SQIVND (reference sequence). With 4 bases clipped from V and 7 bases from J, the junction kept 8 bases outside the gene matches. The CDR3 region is CASSNRRDRAQPQHF. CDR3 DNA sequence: TGTGCCAGTAGTAACCGCCGGGACAGGGCCCAGCCCCAGCATTTT.

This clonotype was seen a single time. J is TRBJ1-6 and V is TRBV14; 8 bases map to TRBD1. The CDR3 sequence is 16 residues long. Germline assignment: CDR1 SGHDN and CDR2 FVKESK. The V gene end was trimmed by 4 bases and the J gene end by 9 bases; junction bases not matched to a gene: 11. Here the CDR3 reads CASSRTGTGFSSPLHF. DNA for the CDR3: TGTGCCAGCAGCCGAACCGGGACAGGCTTTAGTTCACCCCTCCACTTT.

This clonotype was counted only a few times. CDR3 nucleotides: TGCGCCAGCAGCTTGTCCCTGGGGGCCCCCACATCTACCTACGAGCAGTACTTC. Amino acid sequence: CASSLSLGAPTSTYEQYF. The chain has TRBV5-1 and TRBJ2-7, with D tentatively TRBD1 (6 bases). Germline CDR1 reads SGHRS; CDR2 reads YFSETQ. The CDR3 consists of 18 residues. The V and J ends lost 1 base and 2 bases respectively, with 22 bases between them.

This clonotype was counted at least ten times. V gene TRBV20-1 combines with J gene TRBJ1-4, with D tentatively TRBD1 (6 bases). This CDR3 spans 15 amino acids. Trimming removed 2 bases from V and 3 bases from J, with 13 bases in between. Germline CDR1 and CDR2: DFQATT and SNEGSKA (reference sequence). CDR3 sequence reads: CSARSPGTPNEKLFF. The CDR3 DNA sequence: TGCAGTGCTAGAAGCCCCGGGACACCTAATGAAAAACTGTTTTTT.

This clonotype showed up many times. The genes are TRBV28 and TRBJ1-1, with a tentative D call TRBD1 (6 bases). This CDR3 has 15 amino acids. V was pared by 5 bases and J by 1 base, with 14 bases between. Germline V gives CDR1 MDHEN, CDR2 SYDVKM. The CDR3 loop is CASSGKTGRNTEAFF. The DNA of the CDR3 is TGTGCCAGCAGTGGGAAGACAGGTAGGAACACTGAAGCTTTCTTT. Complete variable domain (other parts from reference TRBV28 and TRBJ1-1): DVKVTQSSRYLVKRTGEKVFLECVQDMDHENMFWYRQDPGLGLRLIYFSYDVKMKEKGDIPEGYSVSREKKERFSLILESASTNQTSMYLCASSGKTGRNTEAFFGQGTRLTVV.

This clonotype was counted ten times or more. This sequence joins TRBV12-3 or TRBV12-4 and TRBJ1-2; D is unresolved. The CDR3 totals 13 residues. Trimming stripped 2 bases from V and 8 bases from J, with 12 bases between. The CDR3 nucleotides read TGTGCCAGCAGTTTATTTTCTCAGGACGGCTACACCTTC. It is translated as CASSLFSQDGYTF.

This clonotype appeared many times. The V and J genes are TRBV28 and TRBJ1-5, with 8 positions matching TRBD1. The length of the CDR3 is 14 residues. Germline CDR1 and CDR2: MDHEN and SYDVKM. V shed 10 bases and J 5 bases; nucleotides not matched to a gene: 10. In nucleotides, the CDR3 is TGTGCCACCGATCAAACAGGGGGTTATCAGCCCCAGCATTTT. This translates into CATDQTGGYQPQHF.

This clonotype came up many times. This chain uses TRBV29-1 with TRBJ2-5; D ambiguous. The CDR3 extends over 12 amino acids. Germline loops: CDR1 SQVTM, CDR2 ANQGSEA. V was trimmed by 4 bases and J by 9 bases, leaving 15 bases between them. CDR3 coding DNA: TGCAGCGTTGCCGGTGGGATCAGGTCCCAGTACTTC. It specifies CSVAGGIRSQYF.

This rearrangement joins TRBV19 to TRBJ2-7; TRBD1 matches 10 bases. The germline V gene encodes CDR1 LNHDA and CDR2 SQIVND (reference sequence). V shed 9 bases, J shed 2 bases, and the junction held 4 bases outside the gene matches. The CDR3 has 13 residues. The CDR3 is CASQDRGAYEQYF. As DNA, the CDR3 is TGTGCCAGCCAGGACAGGGGGGCCTACGAGCAGTACTTC.

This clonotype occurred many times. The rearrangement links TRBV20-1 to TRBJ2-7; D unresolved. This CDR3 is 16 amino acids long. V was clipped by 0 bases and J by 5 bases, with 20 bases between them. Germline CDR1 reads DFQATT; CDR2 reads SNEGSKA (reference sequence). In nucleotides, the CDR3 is TGCAGTGCTAGAGATTTTGTTACACGCTCCGCCAACGAGCAGTACTTC. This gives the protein CSARDFVTRSANEQYF.

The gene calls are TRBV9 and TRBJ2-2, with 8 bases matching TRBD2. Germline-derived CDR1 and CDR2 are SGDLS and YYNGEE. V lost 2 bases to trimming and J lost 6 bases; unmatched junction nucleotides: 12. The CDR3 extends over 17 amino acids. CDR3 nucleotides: TGTGCCAGCAGCGTGTATAGCGGGATTAGTCTCTCCGGGGAGCTGTTTTTT. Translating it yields CASSVYSGISLSGELFF.